The rows below give T cell receptor beta chains drawn from one sample of a study of blood T cell repertoires in COVID-19. Measured with immunoSEQ multiplex PCR; TCRdb has only the in-frame clones, and not every one. The data show under 150,000 clones, 90% seen once. The sequencing sample was made of peripheral blood. All receptors derive from a human donor with active COVID-19. The donor label of this sample is uncertain. Both conserved end residues are part of each CDR3. The size entry is marked missing in some rows and otherwise reads once, few, many or a size class.

CDR3aa: CASSNREGVINEKLFF
abundance: .
len: 16
v_gene: TRBV5-5
j_gene: TRBJ1-4

CDR3aa: CASSVLRPNTEAFF
abundance: .
len: 14
v_gene: TRBV13
j_gene: TRBJ1-1

CDR3aa: CASSIDRGPTYEQYF
abundance: .
len: 15
v_gene: TRBV19
j_gene: TRBJ2-7

CDR3aa: CASSPGTPYGYTF
abundance: .
len: 13
v_gene: TRBV27
j_gene: TRBJ1-2

CDR3aa: CASSRDRGPPMNTEAFF
abundance: once
len: 17
v_gene: TRBV4-3
j_gene: TRBJ1-1

CDR3aa: CASTGGDSIINYGYTF
abundance: .
len: 16
v_gene: TRBV7-9
j_gene: TRBJ1-2

CDR3aa: CATSRDLVAASTDTQYF
abundance: .
len: 17
v_gene: TRBV15
j_gene: TRBJ2-3

CDR3aa: CASSGIQGDTEAFF
abundance: .
len: 14
v_gene: TRBV27
j_gene: TRBJ1-1

CDR3aa: CASRETMGNSPLHF
abundance: .
len: 14
v_gene: TRBV7-2
j_gene: TRBJ1-6

CDR3aa: CASRPRGGAETQYF
abundance: .
len: 14
v_gene: TRBV12-5
j_gene: TRBJ2-5

CDR3aa: CASSMTGRTGELFF
abundance: .
len: 14
v_gene: TRBV7-2
j_gene: TRBJ2-2

CDR3aa: CSVQEGNTEAFF
abundance: .
len: 12
v_gene: TRBV29-1
j_gene: TRBJ1-1

CDR3aa: CASSSRQRPAYEQYF
abundance: .
len: 15
v_gene: TRBV18
j_gene: TRBJ2-7

CDR3aa: CASSPRGQGARSEQYF
abundance: .
len: 16
v_gene: TRBV18
j_gene: TRBJ2-7

CDR3aa: CASSPTRYYEQYF
abundance: .
len: 13
v_gene: TRBV12-3/TRBV12-4
j_gene: TRBJ2-7

CDR3aa: CASSQFGPALNEKLFF
abundance: .
len: 16
v_gene: TRBV7-9
j_gene: TRBJ1-4

CDR3aa: CASRPDRGNTGELFF
abundance: .
len: 15
v_gene: TRBV7-9
j_gene: TRBJ2-2

CDR3aa: CASSPQGSGEKLFF
abundance: .
len: 14
v_gene: TRBV18
j_gene: TRBJ1-4

CDR3aa: CASSSRRTGGYGYTF
abundance: few
len: 15
v_gene: TRBV19
j_gene: TRBJ1-2

CDR3aa: CASSQRQTYGYTF
abundance: .
len: 13
v_gene: TRBV5-6
j_gene: TRBJ1-2

CDR3aa: CASSLMRQNTEAFF
abundance: .
len: 14
v_gene: TRBV28
j_gene: TRBJ1-1

CDR3aa: CSVNEIGVGEQYF
abundance: .
len: 13
v_gene: TRBV29-1
j_gene: TRBJ2-7

CDR3aa: CSVVTGNTEAFF
abundance: .
len: 12
v_gene: TRBV29-1
j_gene: TRBJ1-1

CDR3aa: CASSLDSPYEQYF
abundance: .
len: 13
v_gene: TRBV12-3/TRBV12-4
j_gene: TRBJ2-7

CDR3aa: CASSQDIAGGFTDTQYF
abundance: .
len: 17
v_gene: TRBV4-3
j_gene: TRBJ2-3

CDR3aa: CASSIFTDNEQFF
abundance: .
len: 13
v_gene: TRBV19
j_gene: TRBJ2-1

CDR3aa: CASSLTGNTEAFF
abundance: .
len: 13
v_gene: TRBV19
j_gene: TRBJ1-1

CDR3aa: CASSETGAGTEAFF
abundance: .
len: 14
v_gene: TRBV11-2
j_gene: TRBJ1-1